Listed here are 30 T cell receptor beta chains from one sample, sequenced in a study of CXCR4 blockade with PD-1 therapy in pancreatic cancer. The data were produced by immunoSEQ multiplex PCR, yet TCRdb's version contains in-frame clones alone and is incomplete. Altogether roughly 3,000 clones are present, about 40% being singletons, with the ten largest covering approximately 25%. The sequencing input was tumor tissue. These receptors all stem from a human donor with pancreatic ductal adenocarcinoma.

The rearrangement joins TRBV6-8 to TRBJ2-1, with TRBD1 identical over 8 bases. Losses at the gene ends were 5 bases for V and 5 bases for J; bases not matched to a gene: 8. The CDR3 sequence is 15 residues long. CDR1 is MNHGY, CDR2 SAAAGT, per germline. Written as DNA, the CDR3 is TGTGCCAGCAGTGACGACAGGGGCTCGAACAATGAGCAGTTCTTC. This codes for CASSDDRGSNNEQFF.

The rearrangement links TRBV30 to TRBJ1-1, with 8 bases matching TRBD1. Germline values: CDR1 GTSNPN, CDR2 SVGIG (reference sequence). With 3 bases clipped from V and 1 base from J, the junction kept 7 bases outside the gene matches. This CDR3 has 15 residues. In DNA, the CDR3 is TGTGCCTGGAGAGGGACAGGAGAGGGGAACACTGAAGCTTTCTTT. It is translated as CAWRGTGEGNTEAFF.

The chain joins TRBV7-6 to TRBJ2-7; 12 nucleotides align to TRBD1. V gave up 5 bases and J gave up 6 bases; unmatched junction bases: 8. Germline CDR1 is SGHVS and CDR2 is FNYEAQ. CDR3 length equals 15 residues. CDR3 DNA sequence: TGTGCCAGCAGCCGATCCGGGACAGGGGGCGGCGAGCAGTACTTC. This encodes CASSRSGTGGGEQYF.

This clone is labeled as large. J is TRBJ2-3 and V is TRBV9, with 11 positions matching TRBD2. With 3 bases clipped from V and 2 bases from J, the junction kept 5 bases outside the gene matches. The CDR3 covers 16 residues. CDR1 and CDR2 from the germline V gene are SGDLS and YYNGEE. Here the CDR3 DNA reads TGTGCCAGCAGCGAGACTAGCGGGGAGTCCACAGATACGCAGTATTTT. Translation: CASSETSGESTDTQYF.

This clone has more than one count but fewer than ten. V and J are TRBV4-1 and TRBJ1-2; 9 bases match TRBD1. From germline, CDR1 is MGHRA and CDR2 YSYEKL. The CDR3 length is 13 residues. The J segment lost 11 bases and the V segment lost 1 base, leaving 5 bases of the junction unmatched. CDR3 sequence reads: CASSQGQGDRYTF. The CDR3 nucleotides read TGCGCCAGCAGCCAAGGACAGGGGGACCGATACACCTTC.

The chain links TRBV29-1 to TRBJ2-5; the match to TRBD2 covers 8 bases. The CDR3 spans 14 residues. Germline V gives CDR1 SQVTM, CDR2 ANQGSEA. V shed 5 bases and J 4 bases; nucleotides not matched to a gene: 9. The CDR3 DNA is TGCAGCGTTATGGGTAGCGGGGCTAGAGAGACCCAGTACTTC. Its translation is CSVMGSGARETQYF.

This clone occurred a few times. The chain links TRBV6-8 to TRBJ2-5, with a possible D match to TRBD2 (5 bases). The length of the CDR3 is 12 residues. V gave up 2 bases and J gave up 8 bases, with 9 bases separating them. Per germline, CDR1 MNHGY and CDR2 SAAAGT. CDR3 DNA sequence: TGTGCCAGCAGTTACGGGCCGGGAACCCAGTACTTC. Translation gives CASSYGPGTQYF.

The chain joins TRBV28 to TRBJ2-3; 11 positions agree with TRBD2. CDR3 length: 17 residues. J lost 5 bases, V lost 3 bases, and 10 bases had no gene match. Looked up from germline, CDR1 is MDHEN and CDR2 is SYDVKM. The CDR3 DNA reads as TGTGCCAGCAGTTTTCTGAAAACCGGGACTAGCGGAGATACGCAGTATTTT. Its translation is CASSFLKTGTSGDTQYF. The full variable domain, rest sourced from reference TRBV28 and TRBJ2-3, is DVKVTQSSRYLVKRTGEKVFLECVQDMDHENMFWYRQDPGLGLRLIYFSYDVKMKEKGDIPEGYSVSREKKERFSLILESASTNQTSMYLCASSFLKTGTSGDTQYFGPGTRLTVL.

The chain carries TRBV29-1 and TRBJ2-7, with 9 positions matching TRBD1. With V trimmed by 7 bases and J by 3 bases, 7 bases remained unmatched. The germline V gene has CDR1 SQVTM and CDR2 ANQGSEA. The CDR3 totals 13 residues. The CDR3 sequence is CSAGQGRNYEQYF. For the CDR3, the DNA is TGCAGCGCCGGACAGGGGCGGAACTACGAGCAGTACTTC.

This clone occurred once. The chain combines TRBV14 with TRBJ2-1; D possibly matches TRBD1 or TRBD2 (5 bases each). Trimming left V 6 bases short and J 1 base short, with 13 bases between. The CDR3 has 15 amino acids. The germline CDR1 and CDR2 sequences are SGHDN and FVKESK. This chain's CDR3 is CASRHGTQSYNEQFF. The CDR3 DNA follows: TGTGCCAGCAGACACGGGACCCAGTCCTACAATGAGCAGTTCTTC.

This clone is large (0.1 to 1%) within its sample. The chain joins TRBV6-1 to TRBJ2-3, with 10 bases matching TRBD2. The V gene end was trimmed by 1 base and the J gene end by 0 bases; junction bases not matched to a gene: 4. CDR1 and CDR2 (germline): MNHNS, SASEGT. This CDR3 is 17 amino acids long. The CDR3 sequence: CASSEGALAGSTDTQYF. As DNA, the CDR3 is TGTGCCAGCAGTGAAGGGGCACTAGCGGGGAGCACAGATACGCAGTATTTT.

This clone was seen only a few times. The gene calls are TRBV19 and TRBJ2-7, with a weak D call TRBD1 (6 bases). Trimming shortened V by 6 bases and J by 5 bases, and 14 bases separated the two germline ends. Germline CDR1 and CDR2: LNHDA and SQIVND (reference sequence). The CDR3 extends over 13 amino acids. The CDR3 nucleotides are TGTGCCAGTAGCTCCGGGACAACTAACGAGCAGTACTTC. It specifies CASSSGTTNEQYF.

This clone was counted a single time. The V call is TRBV6-8, the J call TRBJ1-4, with D unresolved. Trimming stripped 1 base from V and 6 bases from J, with 6 bases between. The CDR3 has 13 amino acids. Germline V lookup: CDR1 MNHGY, CDR2 SAAAGT. The CDR3 here is CASSYWVDEKLFF. CDR3 DNA: TGTGCCAGCAGTTACTGGGTAGATGAAAAACTGTTTTTT.

This clone was observed a handful of times. The rearrangement uses TRBV11-3 and TRBJ2-7; D gene unclear. The ends were cut back, 2 bases at V and 6 bases at J, with 17 bases in the middle. CDR3 size: 15 residues. Germline V gene sequence: CDR1 SGHNT, CDR2 YENEEA. CDR3 sequence (DNA): TGTGCCAGCAGCTTACCCCCCACGCGCCCCCGCGAGCAGTACTTC. Amino acids: CASSLPPTRPREQYF.

The chain couples TRBV6-8 to TRBJ2-7; 7 bases map to TRBD1. CDR3 size: 16 residues. Trimming took 10 bases from V and 7 from J; bases not matched to a gene: 22. The V gene's germline CDR1 is MNHGY and CDR2 SAAAGT. The CDR3 reads CAIQNSARTGVYEQYF. In nucleotides, the CDR3 is TGTGCCATCCAGAATTCTGCCCGGACAGGCGTTTATGAGCAGTACTTC.

The V call is TRBV30, the J call TRBJ1-2; 7 positions match TRBD1. CDR3 length equals 15 residues. Germline-derived CDR1 and CDR2 are GTSNPN and SVGIG (reference sequence). The J segment lost 7 bases and the V segment lost 3 bases, leaving 14 bases of the junction unmatched. DNA of the CDR3: TGTGCCTGGAGGGCTCCGGGACAGTTCATCCGTGGCTACACCTTC. It codes for CAWRAPGQFIRGYTF. The variable domain in full, completed from reference TRBV30 and TRBJ1-2, reads SQTIHQWPATLVQPVGSPLSLECTVEGTSNPNLYWYRQAAGRGLQLLFYSVGIGQISSEVPQNLSASRPQDRQFILSSKKLLLSDSGFYLCAWRAPGQFIRGYTFGSGTRLTVV.

This clone is classed as medium-sized. V is TRBV6-8 and J is TRBJ1-6, with D unclear. Germline V gene lookup returns CDR1 MNHGY and CDR2 SAAAGT. The CDR3 runs 14 residues. The V end was cut by 6 bases, the J end by 7 bases, with 13 bases between. CDR3 protein: CASSLSTGNSPLHF. The CDR3 coding sequence is TGTGCCAGCAGCCTCTCGACGGGCAATTCACCCCTCCACTTT.

The chain combines TRBV15 with TRBJ2-5, with no clear D. CDR1 is LNHNV and CDR2 is YYDKDF in the germline V gene (reference sequence). The V end lost 3 bases, the J end lost 5 bases, and 13 bases lay between the germline ends. The CDR3 is 14 residues long. In DNA, the CDR3 is TGTGCCACCAGCAGGGAGCTCGCCGAGGAGACCCAGTACTTC. Translation gives CATSRELAEETQYF.

This clone was detected only a few times. This chain links TRBV6-8 with TRBJ2-1; 7 bases fit TRBD1. J was trimmed by 1 base and V by 4 bases; bases with no gene match: 7. CDR3 length: 16 residues. Germline CDR1 reads MNHGY; CDR2 reads SAAAGT. The CDR3 nucleotides read TGTGCCAGCAGTTTTCAGACAGGGTGGTCCTACAATGAGCAGTTCTTC. Translation gives CASSFQTGWSYNEQFF.

The sample holds a few counts of this clone. The chain couples TRBV10-3 to TRBJ1-2; D is undetermined. The CDR3 runs 13 residues. V was shortened by 10 bases and J by 4 bases, with 16 bases between the two germline ends. Looked up from germline, CDR1 is ENHRY and CDR2 is SYGVKD. This CDR3 reads CASGADGLYGYTF. Written as DNA, the CDR3 is TGTGCCAGCGGCGCCGACGGACTCTATGGCTACACCTTC.

This clone was seen once. V and J are TRBV25-1 and TRBJ1-6; no firm D call. Looked up from germline, CDR1 is MGHDK and CDR2 is SYGVNS. The length of the CDR3 is 14 residues. V dropped 3 bases and J dropped 7 bases, with 10 bases sitting between them. CDR3: CASSEEFGNSPLHF. CDR3 DNA sequence: TGTGCCAGCAGTGAGGAGTTTGGGAATTCACCCCTCCACTTT.

The chain joins TRBV28 to TRBJ1-1, with TRBD1 as a possible D gene (5 bases). Per germline, CDR1 MDHEN and CDR2 SYDVKM. Trimming stripped 9 bases from V and 0 bases from J, with 11 bases between. The CDR3 has 13 amino acids. The chain's CDR3 is CASGTQMNTEAFF. The CDR3 nucleotides read TGTGCCAGTGGGACTCAGATGAACACTGAAGCTTTCTTT.

This clone was found a few times. V usage is TRBV5-1 and J usage is TRBJ1-6; possible D gene TRBD1, 5 bases. The CDR3 is 16 residues long. Germline lookup yields CDR1 SGHRS and CDR2 YFSETQ. Trimming removed 0 bases from V and 6 bases from J, with 13 bases in between. CDR3 DNA sequence: TGCGCCAGCAGCTTGGGATCCGGGACCTCTAATTCACCCCTCCACTTT. The encoded protein is CASSLGSGTSNSPLHF.

The chain couples TRBV18 to TRBJ1-6; D remains ambiguous. The germline V gene has CDR1 KGHSH and CDR2 LQKENI. V lost 3 bases, J lost 5 bases, and 8 bases lay in between. The CDR3 contains 14 residues. The CDR3 loop reads CASSPKRDNSPLHF. CDR3 coding DNA: TGTGCCAGCTCACCGAAAAGGGATAATTCACCCCTCCACTTT.

Turning to this clone: Some base is ambiguous or went unread, and X replaces its residue. J is TRBJ1-2 and V is TRBV28; D remains ambiguous. Per the germline V gene, CDR1 is MDHEN and CDR2 is SYDVKM. Trimming shortened V by 2 bases and J by 4 bases, and 11 bases separated the two germline ends. This CDR3 is built from 14 residues. CDR3 nucleotide sequence: TGTGCCAGCAGTTTAGRGGATCGGGTCTATGGCTACACCTTC. Protein product: CASSLXDRVYGYTF.

V gene TRBV27 combines with J gene TRBJ1-5, with D possibly TRBD1 on 5 matching bases. The CDR3 has 14 amino acids. Germline V lookup: CDR1 MNHEY, CDR2 SMNVEV (reference sequence). Deletions cut 2 bases from V and 11 bases from J, with 16 bases between. As DNA, the CDR3 is TGTGCCAGCAGTTTAGGAGGAGACAGAGCGGCCCAGCATTTT. This sequence encodes CASSLGGDRAAQHF.

J is TRBJ2-7 and V is TRBV18; D assignment may be TRBD1 or TRBD2 (5 bases each). CDR3 length: 17 amino acids. V was shortened by 5 bases and J by 6 bases, with 26 bases between the two germline ends. Germline V gene lookup returns CDR1 KGHSH and CDR2 LQKENI. The CDR3, as DNA: TGTGCCAGCTCAATAACAGGTACCACGCTGGTGGACTCCGAGCAGTACTTC. It yields the protein CASSITGTTLVDSEQYF.

This clone has just a few counts. The chain links TRBV4-1 to TRBJ2-6; 7 bases map to TRBD2. Unmatched junction bases numbered 1, after V lost 0 bases and J lost 2 bases. Germline V gene sequence: CDR1 MGHRA, CDR2 YSYEKL. The CDR3 runs 16 residues. CDR3 protein: CASSQDGGAGANVLTF. The CDR3 bases are TGCGCCAGCAGCCAAGATGGGGGGGCTGGGGCCAACGTCCTGACTTTC.

This rearrangement joins TRBV29-1 to TRBJ1-3; D might be TRBD1 (5 bases). Germline CDR1 reads SQVTM; CDR2 reads ANQGSEA. Deletions cut 4 bases from V and 0 bases from J, with 7 bases between. The CDR3 loop spans 13 amino acids. This chain's CDR3 is CSVAGSSGNTIYF. The CDR3, as DNA: TGCAGCGTTGCAGGGTCCTCTGGAAACACCATATATTTT.

CDR3 region: CASSPSRGELNQPQHF. The CDR3 region has the DNA TGCGCCAGCAGCCCAAGTCGAGGAGAACTAAATCAGCCCCAGCATTTT. This rearrangement joins TRBV4-1 to TRBJ1-5; D not certain. With 4 bases removed from V and 4 bases from J, the gap between germline ends came to 17 bases. Germline CDR1 and CDR2: MGHRA and YSYEKL. The CDR3 sequence is 16 residues long.